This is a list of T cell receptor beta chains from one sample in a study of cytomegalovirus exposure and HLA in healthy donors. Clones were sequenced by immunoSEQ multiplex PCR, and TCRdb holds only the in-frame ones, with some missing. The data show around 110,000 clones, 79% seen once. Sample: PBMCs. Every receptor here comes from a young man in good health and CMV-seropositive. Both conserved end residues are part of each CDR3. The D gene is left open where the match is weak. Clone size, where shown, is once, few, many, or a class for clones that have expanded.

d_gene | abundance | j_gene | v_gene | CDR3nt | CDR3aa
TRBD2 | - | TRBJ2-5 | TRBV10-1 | TGCGCCAGCAGTCCCCCGGTGCCCGCAGTCAGAGGGGAGCTTAGCGGGGGTTTAGAGACCCAGTACTTC | CASSPPVPAVRGELSGGLETQYF
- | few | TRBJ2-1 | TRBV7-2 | TGTGCCAGCACTAGGGGGACCAACAATGAGCAGTTCTTC | CASTRGTNNEQFF
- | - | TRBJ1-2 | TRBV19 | TGTGCCAGTAGTATCCGATTTACAGGGTATAACTATGGCTACACCTTC | CASSIRFTGYNYGYTF
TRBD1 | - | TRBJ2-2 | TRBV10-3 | TGTGCCAGCACCGGGACAGCGAACACCGGGGAGCTGTTTTTT | CASTGTANTGELFF
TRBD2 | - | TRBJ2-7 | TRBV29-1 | TGCAGCGGCCGACTAGCGGGAGGGACCTACGAGCAGTACTTC | CSGRLAGGTYEQYF
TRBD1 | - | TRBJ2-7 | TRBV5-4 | TGTGCCAGCAGCTTGGATGGACAGGGCTACGAGCAGTACTTC | CASSLDGQGYEQYF
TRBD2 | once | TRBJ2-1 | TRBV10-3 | TGTGCCACCGTAGCGGGGGACAGTGAGCAGTTCTTC | CATVAGDSEQFF
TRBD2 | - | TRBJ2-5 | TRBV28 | TGTGCCAGCAGTTTGATCTTTGTTGGGGGGGATGGGGAGACCCAGTACTTC | CASSLIFVGGDGETQYF
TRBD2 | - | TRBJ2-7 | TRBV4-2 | TGTGCCAGCAGCCAAGTTGGGCTTGTTCGCGGGAGCTCCTACGAGCAGTACTTC | CASSQVGLVRGSSYEQYF
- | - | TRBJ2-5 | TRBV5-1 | TGCGCCAGCAGCTTGGCCGGGGTAGTTGAGACCCAGTACTTC | CASSLAGVVETQYF
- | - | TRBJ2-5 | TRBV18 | TGTGCCAGCTCACCACCGGGGAGGAACCAAGAGACCCAGTACTTC | CASSPPGRNQETQYF
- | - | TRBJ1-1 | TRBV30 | TGTGCCTGGAGTGTTTCACAGATTGTGGCTTTCTTT | CAWSVSQIVAFF
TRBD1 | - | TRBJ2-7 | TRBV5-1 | TGCGCCAGCAGCCCCGGGACAGTCTACGAGCAGTACTTC | CASSPGTVYEQYF
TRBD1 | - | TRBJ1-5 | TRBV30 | TGTGCCTGGAGTCCCCGAAGACAGGGGCTCACACAGCCCCAGCATTTT | CAWSPRRQGLTQPQHF
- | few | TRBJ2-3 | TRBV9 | TGTGCCAGCAGCGCAAGCACCGGGACTCCCTCGTGGACAGATACGCAGTATTTT | CASSASTGTPSWTDTQYF
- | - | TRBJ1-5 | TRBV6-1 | TGTGCCAGCACTTTGGTGCGGAGTGGGAATCAGCCCCAGCATTTT | CASTLVRSGNQPQHF
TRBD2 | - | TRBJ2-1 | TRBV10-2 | TGCGCCAGTGGCCTAGCGGAACACTACAATGAGCAGTTCTTC | CASGLAEHYNEQFF
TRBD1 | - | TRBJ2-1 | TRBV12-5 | TGTGCTAGTGGTTTTGCGACAGGGGAAAATGAGCAGTTCTTC | CASGFATGENEQFF
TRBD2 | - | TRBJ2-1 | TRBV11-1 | TGTGCCAGCAGACCTAGCGGGAGGGATATTTATGAGCAGTTCTTC | CASRPSGRDIYEQFF
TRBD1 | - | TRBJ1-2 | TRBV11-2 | TGTGCCAGCAGCTCCCCTCGACAGGGGTTTGGCTACACCTTC | CASSSPRQGFGYTF
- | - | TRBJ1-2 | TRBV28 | TGTGCCAGCAGTTTACCAAACTCAATAGCGAGGCACACCTTC | CASSLPNSIARHTF
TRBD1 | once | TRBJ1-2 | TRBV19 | TGTGCCAGTACCGCTCCCGGGACAGCCTATGGCTACACCTTC | CASTAPGTAYGYTF
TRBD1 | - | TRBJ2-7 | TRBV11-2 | TGTGCCAGCAGTCCACGGATAACGGGGACAGCGTCCTACGAGCAGTACTTC | CASSPRITGTASYEQYF
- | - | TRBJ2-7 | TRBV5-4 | TGTGCCAGCAGCCGCGGGGGCTTGTACGAGCAGTACTTC | CASSRGGLYEQYF
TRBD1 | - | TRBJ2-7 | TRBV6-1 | TGTGCCAGCAGAGGTACGGGACAGAACTACGAGCAGTACTTC | CASRGTGQNYEQYF
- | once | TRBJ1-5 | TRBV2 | TGTGCCAGCAGTGAATTTAGAACAGGCAATCAGCCCCAGCATTTT | CASSEFRTGNQPQHF
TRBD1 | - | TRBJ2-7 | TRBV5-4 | TGTGCCAGCAGCCGCGAGAGGACAGGGTTGGGCGAGCAGTACTTC | CASSRERTGLGEQYF
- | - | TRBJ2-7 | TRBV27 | TGTGCCAGCAGTTTCCCTTCACGGAGTTGGGGCGTATTTATGGGAAGCTACGAGCAGTACTTC | CASSFPSRSWGVFMGSYEQYF
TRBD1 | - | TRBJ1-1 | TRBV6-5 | TGTGCCAGCAGTGACAGGGAGAACACTGAAGCTTTCTTT | CASSDRENTEAFF
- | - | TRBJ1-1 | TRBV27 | TGTGCCAGCAGTTTTTCTTCGGCCGCCGGGGAACGATCGGCTTTCTTT | CASSFSSAAGERSAFF
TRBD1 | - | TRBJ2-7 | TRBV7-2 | TGTGCCAGCAGCTTGACAGGGCTTCCCTACGAGCAGTACTTC | CASSLTGLPYEQYF
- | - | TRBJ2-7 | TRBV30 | TGTGCCTGGAAAGGAGTCGGGTACGAGCAGTACTTC | CAWKGVGYEQYF
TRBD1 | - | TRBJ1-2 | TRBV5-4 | TGTGCCAGCAGCTTTGCCCCGCGACAGGGCTTACTTGGCTACACCTTC | CASSFAPRQGLLGYTF
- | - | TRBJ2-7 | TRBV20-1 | TGCAGTGCCCTCGACAGATACGAGCAGTACTTC | CSALDRYEQYF
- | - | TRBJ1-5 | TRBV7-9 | TGTGCCAGCAGCTTGGCAGGGTGGAATCAGCCCCAGCATTTT | CASSLAGWNQPQHF
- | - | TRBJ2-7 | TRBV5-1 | TGCGCCAGCAGCTTGGACAACTCCTACGAGCAGTACTTC | CASSLDNSYEQYF
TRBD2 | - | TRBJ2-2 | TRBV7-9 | TGTGCCAGCAGCTTACCTTCCGGGACTAGCGGTTATGGGGAGCTGTTTTTT | CASSLPSGTSGYGELFF
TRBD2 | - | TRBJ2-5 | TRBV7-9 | TGTGCCAGCAGCTTAGGGGCGGGGGGGACATCGGAGACCCAGTACTTC | CASSLGAGGTSETQYF
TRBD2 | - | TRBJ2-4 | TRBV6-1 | TGTGCCGGGAAGACCGGGGGGACGAACAGTCAGTACTTC | CAGKTGGTNSQYF
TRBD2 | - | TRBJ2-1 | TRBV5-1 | TGCGCCAGCAGCTGGACTAGCGGGTACAATGAGCAGTTCTTC | CASSWTSGYNEQFF
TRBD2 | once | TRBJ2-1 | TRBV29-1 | TGCAGCGTAAGGACTAGCGGGACCAATGAGCAGTTCTTC | CSVRTSGTNEQFF
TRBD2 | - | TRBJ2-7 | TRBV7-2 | TGTGCCAGCAGCTCCCGACTAGCGGGGTTCTACGAGCAGTACTTC | CASSSRLAGFYEQYF
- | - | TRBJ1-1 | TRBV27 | TGTGCCAGCAGTTTCGGGGGTGGATACACTGAAGCTTTCTTT | CASSFGGGYTEAFF
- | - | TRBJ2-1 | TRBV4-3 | TGCGCCAGCAGCCAAGGGCCCGGGAAGGGAGAGTACAATGAGCAGTTCTTC | CASSQGPGKGEYNEQFF
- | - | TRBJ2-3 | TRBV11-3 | TGTGCCAGCAGCTTAGGCGGGGCAGGGACAGATACGCAGTATTTT | CASSLGGAGTDTQYF
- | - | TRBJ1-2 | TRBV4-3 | TGCGCCAGCAGCCAAGGAGGAGGCGGAAGGTATGGCTACACCTTC | CASSQGGGGRYGYTF
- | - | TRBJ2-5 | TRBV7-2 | TGTGCCAGCAGCTTAGGTCCTCACTCAGAGACCCAGTACTTC | CASSLGPHSETQYF
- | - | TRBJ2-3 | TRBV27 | TGTGCCAGCAGTTCCCCTCCTCCACTAAACACAGATACGCAGTATTTT | CASSSPPPLNTDTQYF
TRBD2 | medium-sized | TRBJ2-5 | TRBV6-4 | TGTGCCAGCAGTGACTCGGCTAGCGGGAGTTCCGAGACCCAGTACTTC | CASSDSASGSSETQYF
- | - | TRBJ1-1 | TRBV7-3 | TGTGCCAGCAGCTTAAGAGCGAACACTGAAGCTTTCTTT | CASSLRANTEAFF
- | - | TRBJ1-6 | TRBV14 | TGTGCCAGCAGGGGGCTTGATTCACCCCTCCACTTT | CASRGLDSPLHF
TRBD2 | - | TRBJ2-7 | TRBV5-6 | TGTGCCAGCAGCGCGTCGGGGGGCGAGCAGTACTTC | CASSASGGEQYF
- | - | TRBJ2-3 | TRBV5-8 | TGTGCCAGCAGCTTGGACGGGTACACAGATACGCAGTATTTT | CASSLDGYTDTQYF
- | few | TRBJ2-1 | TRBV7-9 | TGTGCCAGCAGTGGGGGGAACAATGAGCAGTTCTTC | CASSGGNNEQFF
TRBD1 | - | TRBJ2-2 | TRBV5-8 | TGTGCCAGCAGCCCCGGACAGGCGAACACCGGGGAGCTGTTTTTT | CASSPGQANTGELFF
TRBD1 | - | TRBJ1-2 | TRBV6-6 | TGTGCCAGCAGTTACACAGGACAGGATGAGCTTAATGGCTACACCTTC | CASSYTGQDELNGYTF
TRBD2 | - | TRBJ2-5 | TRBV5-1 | TGCGCCAGCAGCACCAGGCGGGGGGGCCTAGAAGAGACCCAGTACTTC | CASSTRRGGLEETQYF